This T cell receptor beta chain appears in the sequencing data of a study of blood T cell repertoires in COVID-19. Data came from immunoSEQ multiplex PCR; TCRdb stores just in-frame clones and leaves some out. The sample holds about 210,000 clones, about 91% seen once. This clone appeared once. This CDR3 has 14 residues. The V end was cut by 3 bases, the J end by 1 base, with 9 bases between. Per the germline V gene, CDR1 is LNHDA and CDR2 is SQIVND (reference sequence). The material sequenced was PBMCs or T cells enriched from blood (not recorded which). The sequence was obtained from a middle-aged woman with acute COVID-19. V gene TRBV19 combines with J gene TRBJ2-5; D is perhaps TRBD2 (5 bases). The CDR3 DNA is TGTGCCAGTAGTATTGGAGGTGTCCAAGAGACCCAGTACTTC. Translation: CASSIGGVQETQYF.